The entry below gives a single TCR beta chain sequence along with its context. The data are from a study of blood T cell repertoires in COVID-19. Study-level background: The samples span acute and convalescent COVID-19 from the United States, Italy and Spain. PBMCs, B-cell-depleted T cells, or T cells were the source of the cDNA or gDNA that made up the material.

In the source study's methods: Amplifying reference gene primers gave estimates of nucleated cell counts. This table comes from immunoSEQ multiplex PCR, and its TCRdb copy is limited to in-frame clones, with some not included. Clonal size and the V and J genes are those of that table, whereas D and trimming came from the DNA. The repertoire holds some 190,000 clones, with under 90% as singletons. Germline V gene data show CDR1 as SGHVS and CDR2 as FNYEAQ. The V gene end was trimmed by 5 bases and the J gene end by 8 bases; junction bases not matched to a gene: 9. The length of the CDR3 is 14 residues.

This clonotype was obtained from a man aged 55 to 70 with acute or convalescent COVID-19. Input material: peripheral blood. The chain has TRBV7-6 and TRBJ1-2; 9 nucleotides line up with TRBD1. CDR3 DNA sequence: TGTGCCAGCAGCCCCGGGACAGGGTTGGGGGGCTACACCTTC. Its protein product is CASSPGTGLGGYTF.